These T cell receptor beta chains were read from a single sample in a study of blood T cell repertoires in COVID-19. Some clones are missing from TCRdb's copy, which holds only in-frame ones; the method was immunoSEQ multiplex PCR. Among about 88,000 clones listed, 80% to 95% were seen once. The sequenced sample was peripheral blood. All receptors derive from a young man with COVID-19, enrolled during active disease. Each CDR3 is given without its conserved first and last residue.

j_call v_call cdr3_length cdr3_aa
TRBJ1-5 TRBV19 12 ASSRPKDYQPQH
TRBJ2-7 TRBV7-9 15 ASSSSGEGAASYEQY
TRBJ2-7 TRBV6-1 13 ASSENHRGLYEQY
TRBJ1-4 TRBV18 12 ASSPAATNEKLL
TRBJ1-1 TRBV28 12 ASSLPAESTEAF
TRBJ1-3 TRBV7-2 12 ASSLRLAGNTIY
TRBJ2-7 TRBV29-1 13 SVEVDRGQAYEQY
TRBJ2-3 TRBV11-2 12 ASSLDGFTDTQY
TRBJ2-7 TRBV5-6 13 ASSPRTAVSYEQY
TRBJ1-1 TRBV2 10 GTVKMNTEAF
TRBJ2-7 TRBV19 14 ASSPTTGGYKPEQY
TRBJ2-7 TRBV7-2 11 ASLVPGSYEQY
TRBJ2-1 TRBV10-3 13 AIAGTDLSYNEQF
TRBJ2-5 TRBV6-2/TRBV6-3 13 ASSYSGAGQETQY
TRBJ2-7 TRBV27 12 ASSSLGTGGEQY
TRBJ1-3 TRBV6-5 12 ASRDSSSANTIY
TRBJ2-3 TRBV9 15 ASSVPRGEQSTDTQY
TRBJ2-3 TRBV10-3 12 AIRLAGETDTQY
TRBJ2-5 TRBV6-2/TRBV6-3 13 ASSDGSGSGETQY
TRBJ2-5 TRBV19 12 ASSILAGVETQY
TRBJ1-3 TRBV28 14 ASSLSAYRSGNTIY
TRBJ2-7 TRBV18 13 ASSPSGHRKGEQY
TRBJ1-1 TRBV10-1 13 ASSEEGHGCSEAF
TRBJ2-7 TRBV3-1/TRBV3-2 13 ASSHWDSSSYEQY
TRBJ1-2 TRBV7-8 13 ASSFRTGTSYGYT
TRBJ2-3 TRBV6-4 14 ASSVSAGFSADTQY
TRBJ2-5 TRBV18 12 ASSPPSGRETQY
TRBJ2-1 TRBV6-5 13 ASSSIAGVYNEQF
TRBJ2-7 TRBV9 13 ASSQTAGLSYEQY
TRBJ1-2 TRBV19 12 ASSITGANYGYT
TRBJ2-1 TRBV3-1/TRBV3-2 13 ASSQGPSSYNEQF
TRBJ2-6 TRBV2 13 ASRPRNSGANVLT
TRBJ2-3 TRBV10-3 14 AISESRQGARDTQY
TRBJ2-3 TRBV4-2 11 ATGLDEADTQY
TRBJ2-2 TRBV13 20 ASSLDQGLAGGTIQNTGELF
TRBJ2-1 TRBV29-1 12 SVRSGRAYNEQF
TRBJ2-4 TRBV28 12 ASGPGRAKNIQY
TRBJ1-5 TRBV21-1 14 ASSKVVTDRHQPQH
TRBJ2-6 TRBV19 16 ASSTPGRVSTGANVLT
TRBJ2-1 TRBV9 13 ASSVGSGGYNEQF
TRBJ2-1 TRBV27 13 ASRTELAGGPAQV
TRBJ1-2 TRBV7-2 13 ASSVDGGGRSGYT
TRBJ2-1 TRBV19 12 ASQPGTSVGEQF
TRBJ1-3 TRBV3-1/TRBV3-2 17 ASSQFLRDRGRAGNTIY
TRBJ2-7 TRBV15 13 ATRTRLAPGYEQY
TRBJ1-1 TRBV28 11 ASMDSRNTEAF
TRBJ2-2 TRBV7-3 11 ASSPGGTGELF
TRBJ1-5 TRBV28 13 ASSFDRGANQPQH
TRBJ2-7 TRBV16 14 ASSQEGFRVDYEQY